The clone carrying this TCR beta chain was detected ten times or more. Its antigen is unknown. Genomic DNA constituted the template upon which TCR beta VDJ and CDR3 profiling was performed. Each CDR3 protein gets one entry after TCRdb re-called the reads with MiXCR. This sample has more than 150,000 distinct CDR3 sequences, with approximately 48% found just once. The CDR3 spans 15 residues. Germline V CDR1 and CDR2: SGHVS, FQNEAQ. Trimming removed 6 bases from V and 4 bases from J, with 17 bases in between. The data were obtained in a study of CD8+CD57+ T cells in acquired aplastic anemia. Overall study: Across the sorted CD4+ and CD8+ cells, DNA amounts averaged approximately 3 ug. Overall study findings and caveats: Between patients and controls, some 31 CD8+ CDR3 sequences were found in common.

Patients chosen for sequencing had CD8+CD57+ cells that had expanded, as shown by flow cytometry. Severe acquired aplastic anemia was present in all patients. The chain has TRBV7-8 and TRBJ2-3; either TRBD1 or TRBD2 may fit D (5 bases each). The sample taken for sequencing was sorted CD4+, CD8+, or CD8+CD57+ T cells (not recorded which) from PBMCs. The origin of this receptor is a human donor with aplastic anemia. The CDR3 spells CASRPGRPRSDTQYF. The CDR3 nucleotides are TGTGCCAGCAGACCGGGGCGGCCTAGATCAGATACGCAGTATTTT.